Sequencing of this TCR beta chain was carried out in a study of T-cell reconstitution after alpha-beta-depleted transplantation in children. The CDR3 loop spans 14 amino acids. CDR1 MDHEN and CDR2 SYDVKM come from the germline V gene. The V end was cut by 5 bases, the J end by 6 bases, with 16 bases between. This clonotype was counted only a few times. TCRbeta library construction was performed incorporating unique molecular identifiers. TCRdb fed the PCR reads into MiXCR, producing one record per CDR3 protein. The repertoire holds about 500,000 distinct CDR3 sequences, approximately 30% seen once, with 2% to 3% in the top ten.

This specimen consisted of PBMCs from the stem cell graft donor, obtained from the stem cell graft. The V call is TRBV28, the J call TRBJ1-1; no clear D gene. This receptor was taken from a human donor who donated a stem cell graft to a child with aplastic anemia. The chain's CDR3 is CASSTGPLSAEAFF. DNA for the CDR3: TGTGCCAGCAGTACCGGGCCCCTCTCCGCTGAAGCTTTCTTT. The full variable domain, completed using reference TRBV28 and TRBJ1-1, is DVKVTQSSRYLVKRTGEKVFLECVQDMDHENMFWYRQDPGLGLRLIYFSYDVKMKEKGDIPEGYSVSREKKERFSLILESASTNQTSMYLCASSTGPLSAEAFFGQGTRLTVV.